This passage covers 5 T cell receptor beta chains from one sample sequenced in a study of T-cell memory formation after mild COVID-19. TCRdb fed the 5' RACE reads into MiXCR, producing one record per CDR3 protein. Of 110,000 or so distinct CDR3 sequences in the sample, over 20% were seen once. Sequenced input: PBMCs or a T cell subset sorted from them (not recorded which). The receptor set was obtained from a man between 18 and 29 years old who had mild COVID-19 (a few samples of this study predate the infection). Cell type and time point are not known.

The rearrangement joins TRBV27 to TRBJ1-5; maybe TRBD1 (5 bases). V was clipped by 0 bases and J by 1 base, with 16 bases between them. The CDR3 is 18 amino acids. Looked up from germline, CDR1 is MNHEY and CDR2 is SMNVEV (reference sequence). The CDR3 DNA follows: TGTGCCAGCAGTTTATCTTGGCAGGGAATGGGGAGCAATCAGCCCCAGCATTTT. This sequence encodes CASSLSWQGMGSNQPQHF.

The chain combines TRBV7-9 with TRBJ2-3; 12 nucleotides match TRBD2. This CDR3 region has 19 residues. Trimming removed 4 bases from V and 2 bases from J; junction bases left unmatched: 13. CDR1 and CDR2 from the germline V gene are SEHNR and FQNEAQ (reference sequence). The DNA for the CDR3 is TGTGCCAGCAGCTCCTTTCCTATACTAGCGGGAGGCTCCACAGATACGCAGTATTTT. Its translation: CASSSFPILAGGSTDTQYF.

The rearrangement uses TRBV28 and TRBJ2-7; no reliable D call. The CDR3 is made up of 13 amino acids. The V gene's germline CDR1 is MDHEN and CDR2 SYDVKM. Trimming took 6 bases from V and 9 from J, leaving 18 bases between them. DNA of the CDR3: TGTGCCAGCAGCCGTACCCCCGGTAAGGGGCAGTACGTC. It encodes CASSRTPGKGQYV.

The rearrangement links TRBV2 to TRBJ2-7, with 9 nucleotides matching TRBD1. Germline CDR1 SNHLY, CDR2 FYNNEI. Trimming cost V 5 bases and J 0 bases; bases outside gene matches: 5. The CDR3 contains 15 residues. The CDR3 reads CASSRQGDSSYEQYV. In DNA form, the CDR3 reads TGTGCCAGCAGTAGACAGGGGGATTCCTCCTACGAGCAGTACGTC.

The rearrangement joins TRBV15 to TRBJ2-5, with D maybe TRBD2 (6 bases). The germline V gene has CDR1 LNHNV and CDR2 YYDKDF (reference sequence). V was pared by 1 base and J by 3 bases, with 9 bases between. This CDR3 comprises 14 residues. CDR3 residues: CATSRGEREETQYF. In DNA form, the CDR3 reads TGTGCCACCAGCAGAGGGGAGCGGGAAGAGACCCAGTACTTC.